One T cell receptor (beta chain) is described in this entry. Cohort 3 recovered donors had two negative PCRs, clearance, or symptom resolution. The source of the sample is a study of blood T cell repertoires in COVID-19. The wider study: PBMCs, B-cell-depleted T cells, or T cells were the source of the cDNA or gDNA that made up the material.

Per the original data handling: Amplification from reference gene primers served as the basis for estimated nucleated cell counts. The data were produced by immunoSEQ multiplex PCR, yet TCRdb's version contains in-frame clones alone and is incomplete. From that table come the V and J calls and clone size; the DNA was used to work out D and trimming. The top ten hold more than 5% of the sample, which has about 180,000 clones, more than 80% seen once. Germline CDR1 and CDR2: SGHRS and YFSETQ. This CDR3 is built from 14 residues. The germline V and J ends were trimmed by 4 bases and 3 bases, with 11 bases remaining between them.

The receptor was derived from a middle-aged man who had recovered from COVID-19. V and J are TRBV5-1 and TRBJ1-5, with D tentatively TRBD1 (5 bases). Source material: PBMCs or T cells enriched from blood (not recorded which). The CDR3 nucleotides read TGCGCCAGCAGCCCAGACAGCGTCAATCAGCCCCAGCATTTT. Translated: CASSPDSVNQPQHF.